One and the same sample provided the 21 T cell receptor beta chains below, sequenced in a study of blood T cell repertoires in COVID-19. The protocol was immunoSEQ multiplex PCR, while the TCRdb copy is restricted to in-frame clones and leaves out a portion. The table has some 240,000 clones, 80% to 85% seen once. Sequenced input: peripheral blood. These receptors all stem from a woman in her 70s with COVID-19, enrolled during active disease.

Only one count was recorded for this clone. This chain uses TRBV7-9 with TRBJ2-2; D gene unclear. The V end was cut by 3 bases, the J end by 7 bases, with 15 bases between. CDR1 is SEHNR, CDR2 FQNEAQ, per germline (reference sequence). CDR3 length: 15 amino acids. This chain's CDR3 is CASSFHKISFGELFF. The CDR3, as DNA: TGTGCCAGCAGCTTCCACAAGATCTCTTTCGGGGAGCTGTTTTTT.

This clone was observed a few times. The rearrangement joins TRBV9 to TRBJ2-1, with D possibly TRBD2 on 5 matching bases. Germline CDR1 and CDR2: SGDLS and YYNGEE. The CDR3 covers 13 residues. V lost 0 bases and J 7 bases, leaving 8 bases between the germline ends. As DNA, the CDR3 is TGTGCCAGCAGCGTAGTCCCGGGGAATGAGCAGTTCTTC. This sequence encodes CASSVVPGNEQFF.

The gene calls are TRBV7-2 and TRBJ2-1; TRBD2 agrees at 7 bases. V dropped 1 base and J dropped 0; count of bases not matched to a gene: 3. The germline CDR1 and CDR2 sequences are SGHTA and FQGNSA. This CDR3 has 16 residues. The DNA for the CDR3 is TGTGCCAGCAGCTTAGACGGCGGGGGCTCCTACAATGAGCAGTTCTTC. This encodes CASSLDGGGSYNEQFF.

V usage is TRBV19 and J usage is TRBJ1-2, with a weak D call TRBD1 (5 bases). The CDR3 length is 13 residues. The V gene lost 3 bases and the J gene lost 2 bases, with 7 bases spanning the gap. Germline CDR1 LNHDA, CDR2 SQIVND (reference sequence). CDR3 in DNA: TGTGCCAGTAGTATGGGACTAAACTATGGCTACACCTTC. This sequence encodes CASSMGLNYGYTF.

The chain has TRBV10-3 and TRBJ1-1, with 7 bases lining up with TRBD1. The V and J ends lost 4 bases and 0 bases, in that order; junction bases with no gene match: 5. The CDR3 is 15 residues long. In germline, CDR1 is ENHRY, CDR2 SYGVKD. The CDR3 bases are TGTGCCATCAGTGTTAGCGGGACAGTGAACACTGAAGCTTTCTTT. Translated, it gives CAISVSGTVNTEAFF.

CDR3 bases: TGTGCCAGCAGCTCCTTAACTCGAGGTAAAGATACGCAGTATTTT. Translation gives CASSSLTRGKDTQYF. V is TRBV7-9 and J is TRBJ2-3; D is undetermined. The germline CDR1 and CDR2 sequences are SEHNR and FQNEAQ (reference sequence). This CDR3 region has 15 residues. V shed 4 bases and J shed 5 bases, with 16 bases lying between them.

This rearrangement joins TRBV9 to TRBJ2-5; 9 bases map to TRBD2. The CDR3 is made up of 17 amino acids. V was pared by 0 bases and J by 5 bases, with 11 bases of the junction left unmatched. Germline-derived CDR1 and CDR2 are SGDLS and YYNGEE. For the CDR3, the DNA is TGTGCCAGCAGCGTAGGGGCTGCGGGAGGGCCACGGGAGACCCAGTACTTC. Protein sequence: CASSVGAAGGPRETQYF.

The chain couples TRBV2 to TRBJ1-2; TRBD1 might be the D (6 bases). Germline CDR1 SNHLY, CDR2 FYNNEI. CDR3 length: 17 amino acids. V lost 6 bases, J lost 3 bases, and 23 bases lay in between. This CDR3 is CASSYLKGSPGDYGYTF. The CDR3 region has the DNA TGTGCCAGCAGCTACCTCAAAGGCAGTCCAGGGGACTATGGCTACACCTTC. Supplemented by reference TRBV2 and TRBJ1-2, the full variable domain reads EPEVTQTPSHQVTQMGQEVILRCVPISNHLYFYWYRQILGQKVEFLVSFYNNEISEKSEIFDDQFSVERPDGSNFTLKIRSTKLEDSAMYFCASSYLKGSPGDYGYTFGSGTRLTVV.

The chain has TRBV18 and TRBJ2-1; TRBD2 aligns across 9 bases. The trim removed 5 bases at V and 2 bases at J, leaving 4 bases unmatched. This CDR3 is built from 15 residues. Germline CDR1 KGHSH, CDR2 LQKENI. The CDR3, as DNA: TGTGCCAGCTCAGTGATAGCGGGAGCCTACAATGAGCAGTTCTTC. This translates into CASSVIAGAYNEQFF.

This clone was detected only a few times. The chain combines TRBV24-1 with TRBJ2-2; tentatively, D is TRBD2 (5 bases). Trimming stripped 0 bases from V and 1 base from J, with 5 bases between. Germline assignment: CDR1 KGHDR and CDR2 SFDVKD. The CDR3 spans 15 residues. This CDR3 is CATSDLGGNTGELFF. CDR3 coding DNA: TGTGCCACCAGTGATTTGGGAGGGAACACCGGGGAGCTGTTTTTT.

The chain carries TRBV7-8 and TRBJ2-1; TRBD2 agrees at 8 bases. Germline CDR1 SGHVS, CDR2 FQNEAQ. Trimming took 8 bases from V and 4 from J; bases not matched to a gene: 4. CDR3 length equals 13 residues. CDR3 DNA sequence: TGTGCCAGCGGCGGGAGGAAGTACAATGAGCAGTTCTTC. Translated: CASGGRKYNEQFF.

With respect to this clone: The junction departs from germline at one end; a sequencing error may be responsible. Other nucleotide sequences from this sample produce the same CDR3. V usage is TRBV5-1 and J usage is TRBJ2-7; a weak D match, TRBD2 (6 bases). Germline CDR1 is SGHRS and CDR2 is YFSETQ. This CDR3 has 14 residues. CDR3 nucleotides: TGCGCCAGCACCTTGGGTGGAGGGACCTACGAGCAGTACTTC. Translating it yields CASTLGGGTYEQYF.

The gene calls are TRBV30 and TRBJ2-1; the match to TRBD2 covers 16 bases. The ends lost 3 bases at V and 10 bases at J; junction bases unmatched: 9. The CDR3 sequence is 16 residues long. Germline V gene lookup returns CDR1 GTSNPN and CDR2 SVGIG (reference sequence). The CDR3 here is CAWSQGLAGGPKEQFF. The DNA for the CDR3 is TGTGCCTGGAGCCAGGGACTAGCGGGAGGGCCTAAGGAGCAGTTCTTC.

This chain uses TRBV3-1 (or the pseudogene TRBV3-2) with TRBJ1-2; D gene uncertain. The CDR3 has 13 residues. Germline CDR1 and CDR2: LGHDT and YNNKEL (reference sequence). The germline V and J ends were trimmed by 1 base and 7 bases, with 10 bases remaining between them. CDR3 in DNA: TGTGCCAGCAGCCAAGTGGAGGTAGTTGGCTACACCTTC. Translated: CASSQVEVVGYTF.

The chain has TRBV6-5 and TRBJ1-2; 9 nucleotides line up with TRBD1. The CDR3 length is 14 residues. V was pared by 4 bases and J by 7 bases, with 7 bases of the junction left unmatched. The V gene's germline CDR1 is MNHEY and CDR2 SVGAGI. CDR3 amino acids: CASSSGQGRAGYTF. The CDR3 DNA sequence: TGTGCCAGCAGTTCCGGACAGGGGCGGGCTGGCTACACCTTC.

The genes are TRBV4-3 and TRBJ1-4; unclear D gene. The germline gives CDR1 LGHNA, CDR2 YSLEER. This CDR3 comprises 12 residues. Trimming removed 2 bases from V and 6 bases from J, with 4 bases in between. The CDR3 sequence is CASSQSYEKLFF. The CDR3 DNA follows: TGCGCCAGCAGCCAAAGCTATGAAAAACTGTTTTTT.

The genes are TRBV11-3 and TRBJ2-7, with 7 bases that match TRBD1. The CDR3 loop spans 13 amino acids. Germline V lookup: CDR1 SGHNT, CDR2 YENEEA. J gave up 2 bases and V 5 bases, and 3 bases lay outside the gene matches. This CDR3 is CASSRGQAYEQYF. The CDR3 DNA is TGTGCCAGCAGCCGAGGACAGGCCTACGAGCAGTACTTC.

The CDR3 DNA follows: TGTGCCAGCAGCTCCCGACAGATATCCGGGGAGCTGTTTTTT. Protein sequence: CASSSRQISGELFF. This chain links TRBV11-3 with TRBJ2-2; weak D call: TRBD1 (5 bases). This CDR3 comprises 14 residues. CDR1 SGHNT and CDR2 YENEEA come from the germline V gene. Trimming removed 4 bases from V and 6 bases from J, with 12 bases in between.

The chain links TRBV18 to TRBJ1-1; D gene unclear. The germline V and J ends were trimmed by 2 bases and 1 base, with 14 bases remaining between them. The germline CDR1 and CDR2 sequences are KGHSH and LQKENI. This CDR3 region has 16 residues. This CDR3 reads CASSPLTRAQNTEAFF. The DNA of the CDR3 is TGTGCCAGCTCACCATTGACGAGGGCCCAGAACACTGAAGCTTTCTTT.

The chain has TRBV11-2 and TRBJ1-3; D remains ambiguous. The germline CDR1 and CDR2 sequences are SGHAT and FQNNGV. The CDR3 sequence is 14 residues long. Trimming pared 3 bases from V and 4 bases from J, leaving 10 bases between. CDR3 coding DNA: TGTGCCAGCAGCTTCGGGGTTCTCGGAAACACCATATATTTT. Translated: CASSFGVLGNTIYF. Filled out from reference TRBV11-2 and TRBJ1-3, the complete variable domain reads EAGVAQSPRYKIIEKRQSVAFWCNPISGHATLYWYQQILGQGPKLLIQFQNNGVVDDSQLPKDRFSAERLKGVDSTLKIQPAKLEDSAVYLCASSFGVLGNTIYFGEGSWLTVV.

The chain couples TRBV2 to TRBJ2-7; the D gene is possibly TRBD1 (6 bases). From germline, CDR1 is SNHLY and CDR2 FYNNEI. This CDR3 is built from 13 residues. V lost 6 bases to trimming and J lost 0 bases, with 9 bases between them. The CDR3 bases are TGTGCCAGCAGGTACAGGGCCTCCTACGAGCAGTACTTC. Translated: CASRYRASYEQYF.